Listed below are T cell receptor beta chains from one sample, sequenced in a study of shared clonotypes between healthy human individuals. Sequencing used immunoSEQ multiplex PCR; TCRdb keeps in-frame clones, though not all of them. The sample has some 500,000 clones, 90% to 97% seen once; the top ten hold approximately 0.062%. The sequenced material came from naive CD4+ T cells sorted from blood. The receptors come from a woman aged 25 to 39 in good health. The CDR3 runs from the conserved cysteine through the conserved F or W. The D gene is left open where the match is weak. Some rows mark clone size as missing; the rest say once, few, many or name a class of expanded clone.

J gene	D gene	V gene	clone size	CDR3 protein	CDR3 DNA
TRBJ1-4	NA	TRBV28	NA	CASSLSVLYEKLFF	TGTGCCAGCAGTTTATCCGTCCTCTATGAAAAACTGTTTTTT
TRBJ2-2	TRBD2	TRBV5-1	NA	CASSDPGLAGGTGELFF	TGCGCCAGCAGCGATCCGGGACTAGCGGGAGGGACCGGGGAGCTGTTTTTT
TRBJ1-1	NA	TRBV7-9	NA	CASSYDSRHTEAFF	TGTGCCAGCAGCTACGACAGTAGACACACTGAAGCTTTCTTT
TRBJ2-7	TRBD2	TRBV9	NA	CASSGTSGRFYEQYF	TGTGCCAGCAGCGGGACTAGCGGGAGGTTTTACGAGCAGTACTTC
TRBJ2-1	NA	TRBV7-8	NA	CASSLGGPGSGYNEQFF	TGTGCCAGCAGCTTAGGGGGTCCCGGCTCCGGGTACAATGAGCAGTTCTTC
TRBJ1-5	NA	TRBV4-1	NA	CASSQVSDNGNQPQHF	TGCGCCAGCAGCCAAGTAAGTGACAATGGCAATCAGCCCCAGCATTTT
TRBJ2-2	NA	TRBV2	NA	CASSDPLAVTGELFF	TGTGCCAGCAGTGATCCGCTAGCTGTCACCGGGGAGCTGTTTTTT
TRBJ2-2	TRBD2	TRBV30	NA	CALSGLAGVVTGELFF	TGTGCTTTAAGCGGTCTAGCGGGAGTCGTAACCGGGGAGCTGTTTTTT
TRBJ2-7	TRBD1	TRBV5-1	NA	CASSPEGTGVEQYF	TGCGCCAGCAGCCCCGAGGGGACAGGAGTCGAGCAGTACTTC
TRBJ2-2	TRBD1	TRBV19	NA	CASSIDLRQGVTGELFF	TGTGCCAGTAGTATAGATCTTCGACAGGGTGTAACCGGGGAGCTGTTTTTT
TRBJ2-5	NA	TRBV30	NA	CAWSVMWEETQYF	TGTGCCTGGAGTGTCATGTGGGAGGAGACCCAGTACTTC
TRBJ2-3	NA	TRBV5-3	NA	CARSVGTNGSDTQYF	TGTGCCAGAAGCGTAGGGACCAATGGATCAGATACGCAGTATTTT
TRBJ2-7	NA	TRBV7-1	NA	CASSLWSSYEQYF	TGTGCCAGCAGCTTATGGAGCTCCTACGAGCAGTACTTC
TRBJ2-3	NA	TRBV5-1	NA	CASSFMGTEDTQYF	TGCGCCAGCAGTTTTATGGGGACTGAGGATACGCAGTATTTT
TRBJ1-1	NA	TRBV4-1	NA	CASSLFGSGKAFF	TGCGCCAGCAGCCTCTTCGGATCGGGGAAAGCTTTCTTT
TRBJ1-3	TRBD1	TRBV27	NA	CASSLTGGPGNTIYF	TGTGCCAGCAGTCTTACAGGGGGCCCTGGAAACACCATATATTTT
TRBJ1-5	TRBD1	TRBV28	NA	CASSLSGQGALNQPQHF	TGTGCCAGCAGTTTATCGGGACAGGGGGCCCTCAATCAGCCCCAGCATTTT
TRBJ2-4	TRBD2	TRBV11-2	NA	CASSPLRASGSVNIQYF	TGTGCCAGCAGCCCATTGCGGGCTAGCGGGAGTGTTAACATTCAGTACTTC
TRBJ2-5	TRBD2	TRBV11-1	NA	CASSSWTSGRATETQYF	TGTGCCAGCAGCTCTTGGACTAGCGGGAGGGCCACAGAGACCCAGTACTTC
TRBJ1-1	TRBD1	TRBV27	NA	CASSLQPGQEGWANTEAFF	TGTGCCAGCAGTCTACAACCGGGACAGGAGGGTTGGGCGAACACTGAAGCTTTCTTT
TRBJ2-2	NA	TRBV5-1	once	CASSFGRRTAGELFF	TGCGCCAGCAGCTTTGGCAGAAGAACCGCCGGGGAGCTGTTTTTT
TRBJ2-7	NA	TRBV28	once	CASSFWAGEQYF	TGTGCCAGCAGTTTTTGGGCGGGAGAGCAGTACTTC
TRBJ2-5	TRBD2	TRBV5-4	once	CASSLWAGEETQYF	TGTGCCAGCAGCTTGTGGGCGGGAGAAGAGACCCAGTACTTC
TRBJ1-5	NA	TRBV28	NA	CASSLAQTGQPQHF	TGTGCCAGCAGTTTAGCCCAAACGGGACAGCCCCAGCATTTT
TRBJ2-2	NA	TRBV5-4	NA	CASSLSRQSNTGELFF	TGTGCCAGCAGCTTATCAAGGCAGTCGAACACCGGGGAGCTGTTTTTT
TRBJ2-7	NA	TRBV28	NA	CASSFSGLVSHEYF	TGTGCCAGCAGTTTTTCGGGGTTAGTGTCGCATGAGTACTTC
TRBJ1-5	NA	TRBV4-2	NA	CASSLQIEQPQHF	TGTGCCAGCAGCTTGCAGATTGAACAGCCCCAGCATTTT
TRBJ2-1	NA	TRBV5-1	NA	CASSSDTSSYNEQFF	TGCGCCAGCAGCTCAGACACGAGCTCCTACAATGAGCAGTTCTTC
TRBJ2-5	NA	TRBV20-1	NA	CSARTLETQYF	TGCAGTGCTCGAACGTTGGAGACCCAGTACTTC
TRBJ2-6	NA	TRBV27	NA	CASSQQGLISRSGANVLTF	TGTGCCAGCAGTCAACAGGGTTTGATCTCTAGGTCTGGGGCCAACGTCCTGACTTTC
TRBJ2-7	NA	TRBV5-1	NA	CASSLAPGGDPYEQYF	TGCGCCAGCAGCTTGGCGCCAGGGGGGGACCCCTACGAGCAGTACTTC
TRBJ2-1	NA	TRBV19	NA	CASSILNNEQFF	TGTGCCAGTAGTATCCTCAACAATGAGCAGTTCTTC
TRBJ2-1	TRBD2	TRBV2	NA	CASSAGTSYNEQFF	TGTGCCAGCAGTGCCGGGACTAGCTACAATGAGCAGTTCTTC
TRBJ2-1	NA	TRBV21-1	NA	CASSKGLAGGPLNNEQFF	TGTGCCAGCAGCAAAGGGCTAGCGGGAGGGCCTTTGAACAATGAGCAGTTCTTC
TRBJ2-7	TRBD2	TRBV10-3	NA	CAISGPSGRTEQYF	TGTGCCATCAGTGGCCCTAGCGGGAGAACCGAGCAGTACTTC
TRBJ2-1	TRBD2	TRBV5-4	NA	CASSRTRAYNEQFF	TGTGCCAGCAGCCGGACTAGAGCCTACAATGAGCAGTTCTTC
TRBJ1-6	NA	TRBV27	NA	CASRTVGEYNSPLHF	TGTGCCAGCAGGACCGTAGGGGAGTATAATTCACCCCTCCACTTT
TRBJ2-2	NA	TRBV2	NA	CASSDLGPGRAELFF	TGTGCCAGCAGTGATCTAGGGCCAGGCCGAGCCGAGCTGTTTTTT
TRBJ2-7	NA	TRBV20-1	NA	CSADPQAEQYF	TGCAGTGCCGATCCCCAAGCCGAGCAGTACTTC
TRBJ1-4	TRBD1	TRBV11-2	NA	CASSSSPLQGADEKLFF	TGTGCCAGCAGCTCCAGCCCCCTACAGGGGGCGGATGAAAAACTGTTTTTT
TRBJ1-2	TRBD1	TRBV5-1	NA	CASSGTEAYGYTF	TGCGCCAGCAGTGGGACAGAGGCCTATGGCTACACCTTC
TRBJ1-6	NA	TRBV28	NA	CASIQQGLQALHF	TGTGCCAGCATCCAACAGGGCCTCCAGGCCCTCCACTTT
TRBJ2-7	TRBD1	TRBV7-9	NA	CASSSPGTGVYEQYF	TGTGCCAGCAGCTCTCCCGGGACAGGGGTCTACGAGCAGTACTTC
TRBJ2-5	NA	TRBV7-2	NA	CASSLVTGIQETQYF	TGTGCCAGCAGCTTAGTGACAGGCATACAAGAGACCCAGTACTTC
TRBJ1-5	NA	TRBV10-3	NA	CAISETGNSNQPQHF	TGTGCCATCAGTGAGACAGGGAATAGCAATCAGCCCCAGCATTTT
TRBJ2-3	NA	TRBV7-2	NA	CASSLPGPLSTDTQYF	TGTGCCAGCAGCTTACCGGGACCACTCAGCACAGATACGCAGTATTTT
TRBJ1-1	TRBD1	TRBV7-9	NA	CASSIPGGADTEAFF	TGTGCCAGCAGCATCCCAGGGGGCGCGGACACTGAAGCTTTCTTT
TRBJ1-3	TRBD1	TRBV10-3	NA	CAISEDLTGDGNTIYF	TGTGCCATCAGTGAAGACTTAACAGGGGACGGAAACACCATATATTTT
TRBJ2-7	NA	TRBV21-1	once	CASSGQVPYEQYF	TGTGCCAGCAGCGGACAGGTACCCTACGAGCAGTACTTC
TRBJ2-1	TRBD2	TRBV28	NA	CASSLSGRADNEQFF	TGTGCCAGCAGTTTATCCGGGAGGGCCGACAATGAGCAGTTCTTC
TRBJ1-1	NA	TRBV28	NA	CASKPTGTRNTEAFF	TGTGCCAGCAAACCGACCGGGACCCGAAACACTGAAGCTTTCTTT
TRBJ1-2	TRBD1	TRBV28	NA	CASSWGQGAGGYTF	TGTGCCAGCAGTTGGGGACAGGGGGCGGGTGGCTACACCTTC
TRBJ2-7	NA	TRBV18	once	CASSGSPNYEQYF	TGTGCCAGCTCAGGTTCCCCTAACTACGAGCAGTACTTC